The rows below give T cell receptor beta chains drawn from one sample of a study of T cell responses to AZD1222 COVID-19 vaccine. Here immunoSEQ multiplex PCR was the method, and the copy in TCRdb shows in-frame clones only, minus some. Altogether 150,000 to 200,000 clones are present, more than 90% being singletons, with the ten largest covering less than 4%. Sequencing was performed on peripheral blood, taken 28 days after the second dose of the MenACWY control vaccine. Every receptor here comes from an adult who received the MenACWY meningococcal vaccine as a control. Both conserved end residues are part of each CDR3. A D gene is named only where the DNA matches it firmly. The size of a clone is reported for some rows only, either as once, few or many, or as a class for expanded clones.

cdr3_aa | cdr3_nt | v_call | clone_size | j_call | d_call
CAWSVGLSLYNEQFF | TGTGCCTGGAGTGTAGGTCTTTCACTCTACAATGAGCAGTTCTTC | TRBV30 | NA | TRBJ2-1 | NA
CAWEGQNNEKLFF | TGTGCCTGGGAGGGACAGAATAATGAAAAACTGTTTTTT | TRBV30 | NA | TRBJ1-4 | TRBD1
CASSIPGQAANEQYF | TGTGCCAGTAGTATCCCGGGACAGGCGGCTAACGAGCAGTACTTC | TRBV19 | NA | TRBJ2-7 | TRBD1
CASSLGDRERVNQPQHF | TGCGCCAGCAGCTTGGGGGACAGGGAACGGGTCAATCAGCCCCAGCATTTT | TRBV5-1 | NA | TRBJ1-5 | TRBD1
CASSQGGARGSMNSNQPQHF | TGTGCCAGCAGCCAAGGGGGCGCGAGGGGGTCTATGAATAGCAATCAGCCCCAGCATTTT | TRBV28 | NA | TRBJ1-5 | TRBD1
CASSQGLHSGANVLTF | TGCGCCAGCAGCCAAGGGTTACACTCTGGGGCCAACGTCCTGACTTTC | TRBV4-3 | few | TRBJ2-6 | NA
CASSQTGVTGSAQHF | TGTGCCAGCAGCCAAACCGGTGTCACGGGCTCGGCCCAGCATTTT | TRBV3-1/TRBV3-2 | few | TRBJ1-5 | NA
CASSTGLNTEAFF | TGTGCCAGCAGCACTGGCCTAAACACTGAAGCTTTCTTT | TRBV12-3/TRBV12-4 | NA | TRBJ1-1 | NA
CASSQDPQGAKTQYF | TGTGCCAGCAGCCAAGATCCACAGGGGGCGAAGACCCAGTACTTC | TRBV3-1/TRBV3-2 | NA | TRBJ2-5 | TRBD1
CASSQDVSQPQHF | TGCGCCAGCAGCCAAGATGTTTCTCAGCCCCAGCATTTT | TRBV4-3 | few | TRBJ1-5 | NA
CASAKVLAGNTGELFF | TGCGCCAGCGCGAAAGTGCTAGCGGGAAACACCGGGGAGCTGTTTTTT | TRBV5-1 | NA | TRBJ2-2 | TRBD2
CASRHDRSNTGELFF | TGTGCCAGTAGGCATGACAGATCGAACACCGGGGAGCTGTTTTTT | TRBV7-2 | NA | TRBJ2-2 | NA
CATSDGTDHGYTF | TGTGCCACCAGTGATGGGACGGACCATGGCTACACCTTC | TRBV24-1 | NA | TRBJ1-2 | NA
CASSLAGTANYGYTF | TGTGCCAGCAGTTTGGCCGGGACAGCAAACTATGGCTACACCTTC | TRBV27 | NA | TRBJ1-2 | TRBD1
CASSSSPGLAGGPSNEQFF | TGTGCCAGCAGCTCTTCCCCCGGACTAGCGGGAGGGCCAAGCAATGAGCAGTTCTTC | TRBV11-3 | NA | TRBJ2-1 | TRBD2
CASSPDWSYEQYF | TGTGCCAGCTCGCCAGACTGGTCCTACGAGCAGTACTTC | TRBV18 | NA | TRBJ2-7 | NA
CASSYRGLTNEKLFF | TGTGCCAGCAGTTACAGGGGGCTCACTAATGAAAAACTGTTTTTT | TRBV11-2 | NA | TRBJ1-4 | TRBD1
CASSSLWRGESYNSPLHF | TGTGCCAGCAGTTCCCTCTGGAGGGGGGAAAGTTATAATTCACCCCTCCACTTT | TRBV27 | once | TRBJ1-6 | NA
CASSKVLTGAWRPLHF | TGTGCCAGCAGTAAAGTCCTGACAGGGGCCTGGCGGCCCCTCCACTTT | TRBV6-2/TRBV6-3 | once | TRBJ1-6 | TRBD1
CASTDRGANEQYF | TGTGCCAGCACCGACAGGGGGGCCAACGAGCAGTACTTC | TRBV7-9 | NA | TRBJ2-7 | TRBD1
CASSHGSSYEQYF | TGTGCCAGCAGCCACGGGAGCTCCTACGAGCAGTACTTC | TRBV3-1/TRBV3-2 | NA | TRBJ2-7 | NA
CASSNPGDQPQHF | TGTGCCAGCAGTAACCCCGGTGATCAGCCCCAGCATTTT | TRBV6-5 | NA | TRBJ1-5 | NA